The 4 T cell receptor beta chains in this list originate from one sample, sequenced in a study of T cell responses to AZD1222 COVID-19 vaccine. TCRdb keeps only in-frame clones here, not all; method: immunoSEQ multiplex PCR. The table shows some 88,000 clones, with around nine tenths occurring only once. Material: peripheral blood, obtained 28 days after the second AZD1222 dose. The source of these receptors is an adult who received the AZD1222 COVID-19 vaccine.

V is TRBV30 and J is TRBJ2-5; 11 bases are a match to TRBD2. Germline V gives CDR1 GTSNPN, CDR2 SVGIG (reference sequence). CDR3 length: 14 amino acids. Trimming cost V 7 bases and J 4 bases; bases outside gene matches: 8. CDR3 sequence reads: CAYSGGAGLETQYF. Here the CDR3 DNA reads TGTGCCTATAGCGGGGGGGCCGGTTTAGAGACCCAGTACTTC.

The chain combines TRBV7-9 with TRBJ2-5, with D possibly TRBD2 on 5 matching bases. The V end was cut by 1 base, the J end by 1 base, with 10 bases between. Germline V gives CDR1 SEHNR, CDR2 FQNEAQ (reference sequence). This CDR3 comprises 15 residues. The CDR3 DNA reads TGTGCCAGCAGCTTAGGGGGTCGGGGCCAAGAGACCCAGTACTTC. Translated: CASSLGGRGQETQYF.

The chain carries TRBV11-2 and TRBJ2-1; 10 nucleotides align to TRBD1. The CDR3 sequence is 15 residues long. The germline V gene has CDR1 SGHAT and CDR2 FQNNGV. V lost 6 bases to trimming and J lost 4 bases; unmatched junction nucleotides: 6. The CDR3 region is CASSRQGAEYNEQFF. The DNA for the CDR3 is TGTGCCAGCAGTCGACAGGGGGCGGAATACAATGAGCAGTTCTTC.

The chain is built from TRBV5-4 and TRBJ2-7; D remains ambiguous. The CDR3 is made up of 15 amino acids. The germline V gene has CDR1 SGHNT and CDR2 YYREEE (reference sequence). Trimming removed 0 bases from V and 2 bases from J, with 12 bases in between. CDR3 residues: CASSLASGRTYEQYF. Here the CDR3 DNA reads TGTGCCAGCAGCTTGGCCTCCGGACGGACCTACGAGCAGTACTTC.